This TCR beta chain is from a study of molecular identifiers for immune sequencing clone quantification. Study-wide context: Four portions were sequenced after RNA from 20,000 or 100,000 naive CD8 cells was split five ways in replicates.

On this clonotype itself: Its antigen is not known.

Germline CDR1 and CDR2: SGHAT and FQNNGV. The CDR3 is 15 amino acids. V gave up 3 bases and J gave up 6 bases, with 18 bases separating them. Libraries from naive CD8 cells were generated from roughly 18,000 to 920,000 sorted cells (with 10%, 30% or 50% RNA). Findings and caveats of the study: Clones carrying above 20 RNA copies accounted for over 97% of effector molecules, under 1% in naive cells.

With listed TCR primers and previously described methods, bulk TCR libraries were prepared. TCRdb reprocessed the PCR reads with MiXCR, giving one entry per CDR3 protein. This table holds about 510,000 distinct CDR3 sequences, over 20% found once. The receptor was isolated from a human donor in good health. Some libraries in this study had Jurkat cell RNA spiked in. The genes are TRBV11-2 and TRBJ2-7; no firm D call. Input material: naive CD8+ T cells from blood, with Jurkat cell RNA spiked in. Subset: FACS-sorted CD8+CD4-CCR7+CD45RA+ naive T cells. CDR3 sequence: CASSFDSSAGAEQYF. The DNA for the CDR3 is TGTGCCAGCAGCTTTGATAGCTCGGCAGGCGCCGAGCAGTACTTC.